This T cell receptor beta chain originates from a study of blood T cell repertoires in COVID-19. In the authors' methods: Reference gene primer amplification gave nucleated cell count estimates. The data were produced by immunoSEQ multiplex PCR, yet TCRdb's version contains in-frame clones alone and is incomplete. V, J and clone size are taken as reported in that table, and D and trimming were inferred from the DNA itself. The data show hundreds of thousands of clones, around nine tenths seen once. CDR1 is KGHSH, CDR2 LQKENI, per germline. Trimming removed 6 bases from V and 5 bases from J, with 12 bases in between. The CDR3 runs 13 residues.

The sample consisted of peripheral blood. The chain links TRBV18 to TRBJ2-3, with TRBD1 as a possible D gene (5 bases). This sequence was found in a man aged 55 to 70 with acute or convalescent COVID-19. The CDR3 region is CASSRAQGDTQYF. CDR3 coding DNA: TGTGCCAGCTCGCGAGCCCAGGGAGATACGCAGTATTTT.